These 7 T cell receptor beta chains came from one sample sequenced in a study of T cell responses to AZD1222 COVID-19 vaccine (dated by TCRdb to the early 2020s). Explained via the paper, the time point label denotes: baseline before first vaccination. Preparation of the library involved the immunoSEQ multiplex PCR assay. TCRdb re-hosts the immuneACCESS table, in-frame sequences only. Its copies lack some clones; in the studies checked, an unresolved V gene accounts for under half of them, and the cause for the rest is not known. The sample has over 100,000 clones on record, approximately 86% of them singletons. Roughly 2.4% of the sample lies in the top ten. The specimen was peripheral blood, collected on day 0 of AZD1222 vaccination. Source of these receptors: an adult in good health.

V usage is TRBV4-2 and J usage is TRBJ2-1; 10 positions match TRBD2. This CDR3 comprises 17 residues. CDR1 is LGHNA and CDR2 is YNFKEQ in the germline V gene. V was pared by 0 bases and J by 2 bases, with 4 bases of the junction left unmatched. The CDR3 protein is CASSQDQGTSAYNEQFF. The DNA for the CDR3 is TGTGCCAGCAGCCAAGATCAAGGGACTAGCGCCTACAATGAGCAGTTCTTC.

This clone was seen only once. The genes are TRBV6-1 and TRBJ2-2, with D unclear. Germline values: CDR1 MNHNS, CDR2 SASEGT. The V gene lost 1 base and the J gene lost 11 bases, with 11 bases spanning the gap. The CDR3 contains 13 residues. The CDR3 loop is CASSEGGSQELFF. The CDR3 nucleotides read TGTGCCAGCAGTGAAGGGGGTTCCCAAGAGCTGTTTTTT.

The chain couples TRBV5-4 to TRBJ2-3, with 8 bases fitting TRBD1. J lost 7 bases, V lost 4 bases, and 5 bases had no gene match. The CDR3 loop spans 13 amino acids. In germline, CDR1 is SGHNT, CDR2 YYREEE (reference sequence). The DNA of the CDR3 is TGTGCCAGCAGCGCCCAGGGGGCACATACGCAGTATTTT. Its translation is CASSAQGAHTQYF.

J is TRBJ1-4 and V is TRBV25-1; weak D call: TRBD1 (5 bases). The V gene's germline CDR1 is MGHDK and CDR2 SYGVNS. Trimming took 5 bases from V and 4 from J, leaving 14 bases between them. The CDR3 length is 15 residues. The CDR3 DNA follows: TGTGCCAGCAGTTCTTCTGGGGCACATAATGAAAAACTGTTTTTT. It yields the protein CASSSSGAHNEKLFF.

V gene TRBV15 combines with J gene TRBJ1-1; no reliable D call. V dropped 0 bases and J dropped 1 base, with 9 bases sitting between them. CDR1 and CDR2 (germline): LNHNV, YYDKDF (reference sequence). There are 15 residues in the CDR3. The CDR3 sequence: CATSRDPWRNTEAFF. CDR3 in DNA: TGTGCCACCAGCAGAGATCCCTGGAGGAACACTGAAGCTTTCTTT.

This rearrangement joins TRBV11-3 to TRBJ2-7; D ambiguous. The germline gives CDR1 SGHNT, CDR2 YENEEA. Trimming stripped 6 bases from V and 2 bases from J, with 11 bases between. CDR3 length: 13 amino acids. The CDR3 DNA reads TGTGCCAGCAGACGCTACAGAACCTACGAGCAGTACTTC. Its protein product is CASRRYRTYEQYF.

This clone showed up just once. V usage is TRBV29-1 and J usage is TRBJ2-6, with D uncertain. Germline V CDR1 and CDR2: SQVTM, ANQGSEA. The V end was cut by 7 bases, the J end by 2 bases, with 6 bases between. The CDR3 extends over 12 amino acids. The CDR3 sequence: CSADTGANVLTF. DNA for the CDR3: TGCAGCGCCGATACTGGGGCCAACGTCCTGACTTTC.